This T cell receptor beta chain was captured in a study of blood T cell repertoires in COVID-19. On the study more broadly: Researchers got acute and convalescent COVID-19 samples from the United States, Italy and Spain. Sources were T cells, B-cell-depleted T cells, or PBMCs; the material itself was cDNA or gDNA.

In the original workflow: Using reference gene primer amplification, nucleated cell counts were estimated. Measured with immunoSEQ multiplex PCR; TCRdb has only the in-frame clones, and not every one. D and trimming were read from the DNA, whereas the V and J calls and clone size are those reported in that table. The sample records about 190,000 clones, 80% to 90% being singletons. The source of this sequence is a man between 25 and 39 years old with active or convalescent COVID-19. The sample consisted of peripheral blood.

CDR3 loop: CAISDWQENTGELFF. As DNA, the CDR3 is TGTGCCATCAGTGACTGGCAGGAGAACACCGGGGAGCTGTTTTTT. The J gene is TRBJ2-2, the V gene TRBV10-3; D uncertain. V was shortened by 3 bases and J by 1 base, with 9 bases between the two germline ends. The CDR3 loop spans 15 amino acids. Germline lookup yields CDR1 ENHRY and CDR2 SYGVKD.